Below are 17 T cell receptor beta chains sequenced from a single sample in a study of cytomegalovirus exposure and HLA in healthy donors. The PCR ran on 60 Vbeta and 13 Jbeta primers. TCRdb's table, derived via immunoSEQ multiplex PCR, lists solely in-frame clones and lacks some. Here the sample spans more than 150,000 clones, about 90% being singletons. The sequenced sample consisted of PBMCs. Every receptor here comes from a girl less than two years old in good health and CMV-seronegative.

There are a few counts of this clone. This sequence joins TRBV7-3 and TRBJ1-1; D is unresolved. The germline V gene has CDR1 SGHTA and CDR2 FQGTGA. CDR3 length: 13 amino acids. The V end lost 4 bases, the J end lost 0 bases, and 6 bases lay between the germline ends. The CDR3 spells CASSYGMNTEAFF. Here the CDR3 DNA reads TGTGCCAGCAGCTACGGTATGAACACTGAAGCTTTCTTT.

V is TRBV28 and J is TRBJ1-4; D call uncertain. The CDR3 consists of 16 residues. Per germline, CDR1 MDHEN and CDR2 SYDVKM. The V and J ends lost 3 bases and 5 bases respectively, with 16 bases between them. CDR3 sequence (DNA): TGTGCCAGCAGTTTCGGTGTAGGACTTAAAAATGAAAAACTGTTTTTT. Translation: CASSFGVGLKNEKLFF.

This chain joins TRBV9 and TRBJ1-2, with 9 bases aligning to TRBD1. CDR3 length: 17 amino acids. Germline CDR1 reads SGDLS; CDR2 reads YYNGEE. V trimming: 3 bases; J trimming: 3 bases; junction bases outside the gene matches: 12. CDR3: CASSGPGQGFHYYGYTF. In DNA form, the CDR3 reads TGTGCCAGCAGCGGACCGGGACAGGGATTCCACTACTATGGCTACACCTTC.

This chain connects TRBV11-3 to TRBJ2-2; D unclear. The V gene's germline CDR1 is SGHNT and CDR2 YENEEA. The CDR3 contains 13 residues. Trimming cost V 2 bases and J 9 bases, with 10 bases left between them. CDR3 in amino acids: CASSLSRGRELFF. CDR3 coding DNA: TGTGCCAGCAGCTTATCGCGTGGTCGGGAGCTGTTTTTT.

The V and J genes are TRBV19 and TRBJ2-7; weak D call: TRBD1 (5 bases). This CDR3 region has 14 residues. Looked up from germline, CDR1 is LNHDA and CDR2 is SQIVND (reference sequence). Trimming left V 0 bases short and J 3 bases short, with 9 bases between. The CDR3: CASSIDGAHYEQYF. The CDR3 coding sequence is TGTGCCAGTAGTATAGATGGGGCACACTACGAGCAGTACTTC.

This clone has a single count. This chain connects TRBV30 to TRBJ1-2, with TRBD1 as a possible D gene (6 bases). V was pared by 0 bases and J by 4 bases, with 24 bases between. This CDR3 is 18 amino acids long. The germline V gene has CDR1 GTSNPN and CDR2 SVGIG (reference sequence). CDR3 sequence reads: CAWSVQGNRREGLYGYTF. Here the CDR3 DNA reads TGTGCCTGGAGTGTACAGGGAAACCGTCGGGAGGGTCTCTATGGCTACACCTTC.

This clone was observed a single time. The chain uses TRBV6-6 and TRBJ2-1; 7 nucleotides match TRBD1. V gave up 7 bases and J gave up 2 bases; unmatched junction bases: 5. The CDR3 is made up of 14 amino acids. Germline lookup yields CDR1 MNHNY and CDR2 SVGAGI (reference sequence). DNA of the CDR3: TGTGCCAGCATACCGGACAGGACCTACAATGAGCAGTTCTTC. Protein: CASIPDRTYNEQFF.

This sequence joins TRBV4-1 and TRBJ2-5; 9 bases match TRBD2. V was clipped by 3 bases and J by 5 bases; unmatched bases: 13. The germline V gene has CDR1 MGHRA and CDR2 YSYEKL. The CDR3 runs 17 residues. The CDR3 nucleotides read TGCGCCAGCAGCCAGTCGGGACTAGCAGCCCCTCGTGAGACCCAGTACTTC. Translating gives CASSQSGLAAPRETQYF.

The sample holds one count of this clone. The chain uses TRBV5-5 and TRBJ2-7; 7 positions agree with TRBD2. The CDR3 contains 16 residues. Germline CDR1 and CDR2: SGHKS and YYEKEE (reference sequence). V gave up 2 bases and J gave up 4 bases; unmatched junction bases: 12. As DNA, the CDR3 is TGTGCCAGCAGCTTTAATTGGCAGCTAGCGGTGTACGAGCAGTACTTC. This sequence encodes CASSFNWQLAVYEQYF.

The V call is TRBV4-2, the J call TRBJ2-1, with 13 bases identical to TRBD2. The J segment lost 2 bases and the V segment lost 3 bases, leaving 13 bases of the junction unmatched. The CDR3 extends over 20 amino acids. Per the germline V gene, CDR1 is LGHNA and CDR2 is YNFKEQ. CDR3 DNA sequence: TGTGCCAGCAGCCATTACTGGACTAGCGGGAGCCCGGCTACCTACAATGAGCAGTTCTTC. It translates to CASSHYWTSGSPATYNEQFF.

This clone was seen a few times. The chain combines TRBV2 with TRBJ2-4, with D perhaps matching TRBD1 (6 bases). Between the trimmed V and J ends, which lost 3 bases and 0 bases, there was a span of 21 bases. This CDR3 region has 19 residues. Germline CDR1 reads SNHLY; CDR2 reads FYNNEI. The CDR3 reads CASSEFSGRGPIAKNIQYF. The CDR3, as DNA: TGTGCCAGCAGTGAGTTTTCCGGCAGGGGCCCAATAGCCAAAAACATTCAGTACTTC.

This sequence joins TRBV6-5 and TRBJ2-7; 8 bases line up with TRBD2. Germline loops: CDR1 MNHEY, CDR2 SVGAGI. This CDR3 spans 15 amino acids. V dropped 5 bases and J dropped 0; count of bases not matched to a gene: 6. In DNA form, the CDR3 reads TGTGCCAGCAGTCAAGTAGCGGGGAGCTCCTACGAGCAGTACTTC. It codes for CASSQVAGSSYEQYF.

The CDR3 nucleotides read TGTGCCAGCAGCTTATCTTTAGACACCGGGGAGCTGTTTTTT. As protein: CASSLSLDTGELFF. J is TRBJ2-2 and V is TRBV7-3; no firm D call. Trimming removed 2 bases from V and 3 bases from J, with 7 bases in between. The length of the CDR3 is 14 residues. The germline V gene encodes CDR1 SGHTA and CDR2 FQGTGA.

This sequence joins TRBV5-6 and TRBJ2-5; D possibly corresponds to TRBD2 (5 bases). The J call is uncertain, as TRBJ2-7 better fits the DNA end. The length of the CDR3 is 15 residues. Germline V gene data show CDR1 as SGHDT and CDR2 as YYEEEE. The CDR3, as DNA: TGTGCCAGCAGCTCTAGAGCGGATCTCTCCTACGAGCAGTACTTC. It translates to CASSSRADLSYEQYF.

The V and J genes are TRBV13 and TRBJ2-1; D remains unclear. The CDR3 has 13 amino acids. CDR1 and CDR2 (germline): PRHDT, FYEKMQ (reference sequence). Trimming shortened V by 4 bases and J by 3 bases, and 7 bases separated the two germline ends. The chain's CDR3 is CASSWRGYNEQFF. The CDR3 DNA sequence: TGTGCCAGCAGCTGGAGAGGCTACAATGAGCAGTTCTTC.

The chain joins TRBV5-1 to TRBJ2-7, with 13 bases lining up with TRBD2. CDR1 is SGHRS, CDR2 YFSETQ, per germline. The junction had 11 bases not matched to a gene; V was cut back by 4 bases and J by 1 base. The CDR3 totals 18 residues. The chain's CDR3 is CASSRTSGSSKLSYEQYF. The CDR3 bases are TGCGCCAGCAGCCGGACTAGCGGGAGTTCGAAGCTTTCCTACGAGCAGTACTTC.

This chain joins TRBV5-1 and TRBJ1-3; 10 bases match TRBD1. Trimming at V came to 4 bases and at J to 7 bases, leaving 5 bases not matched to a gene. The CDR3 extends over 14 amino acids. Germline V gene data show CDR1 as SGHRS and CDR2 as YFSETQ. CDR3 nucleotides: TGCGCCAGCAGCCCAGCGGACAGGGGGAACACCATATATTTT. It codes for CASSPADRGNTIYF.